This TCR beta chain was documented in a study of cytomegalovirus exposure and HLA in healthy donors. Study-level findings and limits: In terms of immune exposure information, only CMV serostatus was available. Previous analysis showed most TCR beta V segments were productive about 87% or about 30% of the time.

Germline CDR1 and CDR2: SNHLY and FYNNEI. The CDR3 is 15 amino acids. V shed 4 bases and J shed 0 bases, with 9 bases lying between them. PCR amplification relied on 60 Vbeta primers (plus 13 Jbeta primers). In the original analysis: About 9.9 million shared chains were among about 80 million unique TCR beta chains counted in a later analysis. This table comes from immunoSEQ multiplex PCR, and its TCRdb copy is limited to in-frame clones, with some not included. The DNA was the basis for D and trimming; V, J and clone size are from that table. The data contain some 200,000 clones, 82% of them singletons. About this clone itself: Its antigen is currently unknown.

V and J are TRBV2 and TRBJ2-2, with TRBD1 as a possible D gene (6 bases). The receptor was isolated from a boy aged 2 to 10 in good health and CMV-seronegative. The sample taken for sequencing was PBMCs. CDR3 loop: CASSGEGANTGELFF. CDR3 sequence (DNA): TGTGCCAGCAGTGGAGAGGGGGCGAACACCGGGGAGCTGTTTTTT.